This T cell receptor (beta chain) was captured in a study of cytomegalovirus exposure and HLA in healthy donors. To note about this clone: Its target is unknown.

The study ran its PCR with 60 Vbeta and 13 Jbeta primers. Repertoires were generated with immunoSEQ multiplex PCR, while TCRdb's copy carries only in-frame clones and drops some. The sample holds over 85,000 clones, roughly three quarters seen once. Study results and caveats: It was reported that TCR beta sequences correctly inferred the HLA-A and HLA-B alleles for most subjects. A few V segments could not be told apart, such as TRBV6-2 and TRBV6-3, and were left out. With DRB1 most and HLA-C fewest, TCR association rates differed between HLA loci in a later analysis.

Healthy bone marrow donors made up the donors. The length of the CDR3 is 16 residues. The ends lost 5 bases at V and 8 bases at J; junction bases unmatched: 12. CDR1 and CDR2 from the germline V gene are SGHTA and FQGNSA. The sample taken for sequencing was PBMCs. The clonotype was recovered from a man aged 35-49 years in good health and CMV-seronegative. The chain uses TRBV7-2 and TRBJ1-4; 9 bases are shared with TRBD1. The CDR3 DNA is TGTGCCAGCAGCCAAAATCCCGGGACAGGGACGGAAAAACTGTTTTTT. Translating it yields CASSQNPGTGTEKLFF.